A selection of T cell receptor beta chains follows, all from one sample in a study of blood T cell repertoires in COVID-19. Data came from immunoSEQ multiplex PCR; TCRdb stores just in-frame clones and leaves some out. Here the sample spans about 95,000 clones, about nine tenths being singletons. Sequences were obtained from peripheral blood. These receptors all come from a woman in her seventies with acute or convalescent COVID-19. CDR3s include the opening cysteine and the closing phenylalanine or tryptophan. Fields, in order: V gene, clone size, D gene, J gene, CDR3 DNA, CDR3 protein. The D gene is left open where the match is weak. Clone size, where shown, is once, few, many, or a class for clones that have expanded.

v_gene: TRBV5-8
abundance: -
d_gene: -
j_gene: TRBJ2-7
CDR3nt: TGTGCCAGCAGCTTGAAGACAGGAGGAACCTACGAGCAGTACTTC
CDR3aa: CASSLKTGGTYEQYF

v_gene: TRBV5-1
abundance: -
d_gene: -
j_gene: TRBJ1-2
CDR3nt: TGCGCCAGCAGCGCGGGTCCAAACTATGGCTACACCTTC
CDR3aa: CASSAGPNYGYTF

v_gene: TRBV5-1
abundance: -
d_gene: TRBD1
j_gene: TRBJ2-5
CDR3nt: TGCGCCAGCAGCTTCCAAGTGACAGGGAGAGAGACCCAGTACTTC
CDR3aa: CASSFQVTGRETQYF

v_gene: TRBV29-1
abundance: -
d_gene: -
j_gene: TRBJ2-1
CDR3nt: TGCAGCGTTGATTTACTAGAAACCTACAATGAGCAGTTCTTC
CDR3aa: CSVDLLETYNEQFF

v_gene: TRBV21-1
abundance: -
d_gene: -
j_gene: TRBJ2-5
CDR3nt: TGTGCCAGCAGCGGGACTAGCGGGGGGACCCTTATGGGGGAGACCCAGTACTTC
CDR3aa: CASSGTSGGTLMGETQYF

v_gene: TRBV5-4
abundance: -
d_gene: TRBD1
j_gene: TRBJ2-2
CDR3nt: TGTGCCAGCAGCTCAGGGGGCACCGGGGAGCTGTTTTTT
CDR3aa: CASSSGGTGELFF

v_gene: TRBV5-1
abundance: -
d_gene: -
j_gene: TRBJ1-1
CDR3nt: TGCGCCAGCAAACAGGACGTGAACACTGAAGCTTTCTTT
CDR3aa: CASKQDVNTEAFF

v_gene: TRBV7-9
abundance: -
d_gene: -
j_gene: TRBJ1-2
CDR3nt: TGTGCCAGCAGCTTAAACGGGCCGGGAGGCTACACCTTC
CDR3aa: CASSLNGPGGYTF

v_gene: TRBV7-9
abundance: -
d_gene: -
j_gene: TRBJ1-3
CDR3nt: TGTGCCAGCAGCTTAGCTACGAGGGCTGGAAACACCATATATTTT
CDR3aa: CASSLATRAGNTIYF

v_gene: TRBV14
abundance: -
d_gene: -
j_gene: TRBJ1-6
CDR3nt: TGTGCCAGCAGCCAATGGAACAGCGGAAATTCACCCCTCCACTTT
CDR3aa: CASSQWNSGNSPLHF

v_gene: TRBV24-1
abundance: -
d_gene: -
j_gene: TRBJ1-2
CDR3nt: TGTGCCACCAGCGATGCAGCAGGGCCGACGGACTATGGCTACACCTTC
CDR3aa: CATSDAAGPTDYGYTF

v_gene: TRBV5-6
abundance: -
d_gene: -
j_gene: TRBJ2-1
CDR3nt: TGTGCCAGCAGCAAACCAGGACAGTTGTACAATGAGCAGTTCTTC
CDR3aa: CASSKPGQLYNEQFF

v_gene: TRBV7-2
abundance: -
d_gene: TRBD1
j_gene: TRBJ1-2
CDR3nt: TGTGCCAGCAGCTTAGCCCTAGGAAGGGACAGCTTTAACTATGGCTACACCTTC
CDR3aa: CASSLALGRDSFNYGYTF

v_gene: TRBV28
abundance: -
d_gene: TRBD2
j_gene: TRBJ2-4
CDR3nt: TGTGCCAGCGGGACTAGCGGGAGGTTGGACATTCAGTACTTC
CDR3aa: CASGTSGRLDIQYF

v_gene: TRBV28
abundance: -
d_gene: TRBD2
j_gene: TRBJ2-5
CDR3nt: TGTGCCAGCAGTTTACGTGCGGGAGGGGGGACCCAGTACTTC
CDR3aa: CASSLRAGGGTQYF

v_gene: TRBV19
abundance: -
d_gene: TRBD1
j_gene: TRBJ1-2
CDR3nt: TGTGCCAGTAGTGCACAGGGGGCAGGCGGCTACACCTTC
CDR3aa: CASSAQGAGGYTF

v_gene: TRBV5-1
abundance: -
d_gene: TRBD1
j_gene: TRBJ2-1
CDR3nt: TGCGCCAGCATGGCCAGGGGGCGTTTGAATGAGCAGTTCTTC
CDR3aa: CASMARGRLNEQFF

v_gene: TRBV19
abundance: -
d_gene: TRBD1
j_gene: TRBJ2-7
CDR3nt: TGTGCCAGTAGTACCGGGACAGGGTCGCTAGGAGCCTACGAGCAGTACTTC
CDR3aa: CASSTGTGSLGAYEQYF

v_gene: TRBV19
abundance: few
d_gene: -
j_gene: TRBJ2-1
CDR3nt: TGTGCCAGTAGTATATTTCTTAAGGGGAAGGCTGAGCAGTTCTTC
CDR3aa: CASSIFLKGKAEQFF

v_gene: TRBV15
abundance: once
d_gene: TRBD1
j_gene: TRBJ2-6
CDR3nt: TGTGCCACCAGCGGGACAGGGTTCCGGGAACCTGGGGCCAACGTCCTGACTTTC
CDR3aa: CATSGTGFREPGANVLTF

v_gene: TRBV5-1
abundance: once
d_gene: -
j_gene: TRBJ2-1
CDR3nt: TGCGCCAGCAGCTCCTCCAGCGGATACAATGAGCAGTTCTTC
CDR3aa: CASSSSSGYNEQFF

v_gene: TRBV19
abundance: -
d_gene: TRBD1
j_gene: TRBJ1-6
CDR3nt: TGTGCCAGTAGTTTTACCGGGACAGGGTCTGAGCCACCCCTCCACTTT
CDR3aa: CASSFTGTGSEPPLHF

v_gene: TRBV19
abundance: -
d_gene: -
j_gene: TRBJ2-1
CDR3nt: TGTGCCAGTAGTATTCAGGGAAGGGCCTACAATGAGCAGTTCTTC
CDR3aa: CASSIQGRAYNEQFF

v_gene: TRBV11-2
abundance: few
d_gene: TRBD2
j_gene: TRBJ2-5
CDR3nt: TGTGCCAGCAGTCCGACGCTGCTAGCGGGGAGGCAAGAGACCCAGTACTTC
CDR3aa: CASSPTLLAGRQETQYF

v_gene: TRBV19
abundance: -
d_gene: TRBD2
j_gene: TRBJ2-1
CDR3nt: TGTGCCAGTAAAGCGGGAGGGCCTAAAAATGAGCAGTTCTTC
CDR3aa: CASKAGGPKNEQFF

v_gene: TRBV29-1
abundance: -
d_gene: -
j_gene: TRBJ2-5
CDR3nt: TGCAGCGTTCCGTCGCGGCAGCGGTGGGAGACCCAGTACTTC
CDR3aa: CSVPSRQRWETQYF

v_gene: TRBV3-1/TRBV3-2
abundance: -
d_gene: -
j_gene: TRBJ1-2
CDR3nt: TGTGCCAGCAGCCAATCGGTGATCTATGGCTACACCTTC
CDR3aa: CASSQSVIYGYTF

v_gene: TRBV12-5
abundance: -
d_gene: -
j_gene: TRBJ2-3
CDR3nt: TGTGCTAGTGCTCGGTGGTCCGCAGATACGCAGTATTTT
CDR3aa: CASARWSADTQYF

v_gene: TRBV7-2
abundance: -
d_gene: TRBD2
j_gene: TRBJ2-3
CDR3nt: TGTGCCAGCAGCCCTGGGAGGGGTGGATTTACAGATACGCAGTATTTT
CDR3aa: CASSPGRGGFTDTQYF

v_gene: TRBV12-3/TRBV12-4
abundance: -
d_gene: -
j_gene: TRBJ1-2
CDR3nt: TGTGCCAGCGGCCGGGGAAACTATGGCTACACCTTC
CDR3aa: CASGRGNYGYTF

v_gene: TRBV6-5
abundance: once
d_gene: -
j_gene: TRBJ2-2
CDR3nt: TGTGCCAGCAAAGGAGGGCTAAACACCGGGGAGCTGTTTTTT
CDR3aa: CASKGGLNTGELFF

v_gene: TRBV7-9
abundance: -
d_gene: -
j_gene: TRBJ1-2
CDR3nt: TGTGCCAGCAGCTTAGAGGGGAGGGGAGCTAACTATGGCTACACCTTC
CDR3aa: CASSLEGRGANYGYTF

v_gene: TRBV5-1
abundance: -
d_gene: TRBD1
j_gene: TRBJ1-5
CDR3nt: TGCGCCAGCAGCTTGGAGGGGACAGGCAATCAGCCCCAGCATTTT
CDR3aa: CASSLEGTGNQPQHF

v_gene: TRBV27
abundance: once
d_gene: -
j_gene: TRBJ2-7
CDR3nt: TGTGCCAGCAGTTCTCTGAGGGAGCAGTACTTC
CDR3aa: CASSSLREQYF

v_gene: TRBV5-1
abundance: -
d_gene: TRBD2
j_gene: TRBJ2-5
CDR3nt: TGCGCCAGCAGAAGTGGACTAGCGCAAGAGACCCAGTACTTC
CDR3aa: CASRSGLAQETQYF

v_gene: TRBV5-4
abundance: once
d_gene: TRBD2
j_gene: TRBJ2-1
CDR3nt: TGTGCCAGCAGCTTGGGGACTAGCGGGGGAACTGGGGGTAATGAGCAGTTCTTC
CDR3aa: CASSLGTSGGTGGNEQFF

v_gene: TRBV9
abundance: -
d_gene: TRBD1
j_gene: TRBJ2-5
CDR3nt: TGTGCCAGCAGCACCCAACCTGGGACAGGGAAAGAGACCCAGTACTTC
CDR3aa: CASSTQPGTGKETQYF

v_gene: TRBV5-6
abundance: -
d_gene: TRBD1
j_gene: TRBJ2-3
CDR3nt: TGTGCCAGCAGCTTGACAAGACAGGGACCCACAGATACGCAGTATTTT
CDR3aa: CASSLTRQGPTDTQYF

v_gene: TRBV28
abundance: -
d_gene: -
j_gene: TRBJ2-2
CDR3nt: TGTGCCAGCAGTTTTAACAGGGTAGCCGGGGAGCTGTTTTTT
CDR3aa: CASSFNRVAGELFF

v_gene: TRBV6-5
abundance: -
d_gene: -
j_gene: TRBJ2-1
CDR3nt: TGTGCCAGTAAGCTTCAGGGCGGAGCCTACAATGAGCAGTTCTTC
CDR3aa: CASKLQGGAYNEQFF

v_gene: TRBV6-5
abundance: -
d_gene: TRBD2
j_gene: TRBJ2-1
CDR3nt: TGTGCCAGCACCGTAGCGGGAGGGCCCGATGAGCAGTTCTTC
CDR3aa: CASTVAGGPDEQFF

v_gene: TRBV3-1/TRBV3-2
abundance: -
d_gene: TRBD2
j_gene: TRBJ2-2
CDR3nt: TGTGCCAGCAGCCAGGCCGGGACTAGCGGACCCACCGGGGAGCTGTTTTTT
CDR3aa: CASSQAGTSGPTGELFF

v_gene: TRBV6-5
abundance: -
d_gene: -
j_gene: TRBJ2-1
CDR3nt: TGTGCCAGCAGTCCGGGACTCCTCCCCGGGGGTGAGCAGTTCTTC
CDR3aa: CASSPGLLPGGEQFF

v_gene: TRBV11-2
abundance: -
d_gene: -
j_gene: TRBJ2-6
CDR3nt: TGTGCCAGCAGCCCGCAGGGGACTGGGGCCAACGTCCTGACTTTC
CDR3aa: CASSPQGTGANVLTF

v_gene: TRBV12-5
abundance: -
d_gene: TRBD1
j_gene: TRBJ2-1
CDR3nt: TGTGCTAGTGGTACAGGGGAAGGGGGTGAGCAGTTCTTC
CDR3aa: CASGTGEGGEQFF

v_gene: TRBV19
abundance: -
d_gene: TRBD1
j_gene: TRBJ1-5
CDR3nt: TGTGCCAGTAGTATAGGAGGGGCAGGGGGCTCATTTCAGCCCCAGCATTTT
CDR3aa: CASSIGGAGGSFQPQHF

v_gene: TRBV4-2
abundance: -
d_gene: -
j_gene: TRBJ1-6
CDR3nt: TGTGCCAGCAGCCGGAGGGAGGGAGATTCACCCCTCCACTTT
CDR3aa: CASSRREGDSPLHF

v_gene: TRBV6-5
abundance: -
d_gene: TRBD2
j_gene: TRBJ2-5
CDR3nt: TGTGCCAGCAGTTTCTCTAGCGGGAGTCGGCGAGAGACCCAGTACTTC
CDR3aa: CASSFSSGSRRETQYF

v_gene: TRBV27
abundance: -
d_gene: TRBD1
j_gene: TRBJ1-6
CDR3nt: TGTGCCAGCAGTTTTGGACAGGGGAATTCACCCCTCCACTTT
CDR3aa: CASSFGQGNSPLHF